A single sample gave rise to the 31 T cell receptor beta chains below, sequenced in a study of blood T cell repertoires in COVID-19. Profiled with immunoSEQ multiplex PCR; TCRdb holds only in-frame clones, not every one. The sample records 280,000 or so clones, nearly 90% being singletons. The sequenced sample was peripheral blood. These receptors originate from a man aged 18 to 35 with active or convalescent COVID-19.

The CDR3 region has the DNA TGTGCCAGCCAAGGACTAGCCCTCCAAGAGACCCAGTACTTC. It specifies CASQGLALQETQYF. The chain couples TRBV3-1 (or the pseudogene TRBV3-2) to TRBJ2-5; 8 bases map to TRBD2. The V and J ends lost 8 bases and 1 base, in that order; junction bases with no gene match: 6. The CDR3 is 14 residues long. CDR1 is LGHDT, CDR2 YNNKEL, per germline (reference sequence).

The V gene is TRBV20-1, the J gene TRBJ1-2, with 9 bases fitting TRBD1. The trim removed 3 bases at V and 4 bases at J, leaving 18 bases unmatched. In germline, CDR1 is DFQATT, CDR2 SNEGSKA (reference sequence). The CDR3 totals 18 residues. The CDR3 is CSASESETGGALGYGYTF. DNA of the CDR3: TGCAGTGCTAGTGAGTCCGAGACAGGGGGTGCATTAGGCTATGGCTACACCTTC.

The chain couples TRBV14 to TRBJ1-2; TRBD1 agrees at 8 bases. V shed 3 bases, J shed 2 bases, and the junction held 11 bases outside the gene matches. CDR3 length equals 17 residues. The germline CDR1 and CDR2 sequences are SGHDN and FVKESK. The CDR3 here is CASSHRRTGWGNYGYTF. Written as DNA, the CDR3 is TGTGCCAGCAGCCACCGCCGGACAGGGTGGGGGAACTATGGCTACACCTTC.

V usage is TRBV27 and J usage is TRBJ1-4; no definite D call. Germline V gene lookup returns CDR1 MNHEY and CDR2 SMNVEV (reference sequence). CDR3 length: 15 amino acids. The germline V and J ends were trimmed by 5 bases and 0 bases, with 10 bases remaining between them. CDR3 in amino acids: CASSSNSATNEKLFF. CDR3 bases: TGTGCCAGCAGTAGCAACAGTGCAACTAATGAAAAACTGTTTTTT.

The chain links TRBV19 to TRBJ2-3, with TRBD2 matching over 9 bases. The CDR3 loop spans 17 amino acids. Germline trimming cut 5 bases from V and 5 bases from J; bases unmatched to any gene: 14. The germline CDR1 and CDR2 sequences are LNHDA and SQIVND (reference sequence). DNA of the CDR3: TGTGCCAGTAGTCTTAGGGGGCGGGAGGGGGCTAAAGATACGCAGTATTTT. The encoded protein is CASSLRGREGAKDTQYF.

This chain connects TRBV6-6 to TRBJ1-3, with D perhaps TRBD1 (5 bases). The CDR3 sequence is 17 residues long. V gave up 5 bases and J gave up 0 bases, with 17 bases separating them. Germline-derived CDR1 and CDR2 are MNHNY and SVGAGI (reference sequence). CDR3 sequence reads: CASSPTDSFISGNTIYF. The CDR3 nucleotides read TGTGCCAGCAGTCCTACCGACAGCTTCATCTCTGGAAACACCATATATTTT.

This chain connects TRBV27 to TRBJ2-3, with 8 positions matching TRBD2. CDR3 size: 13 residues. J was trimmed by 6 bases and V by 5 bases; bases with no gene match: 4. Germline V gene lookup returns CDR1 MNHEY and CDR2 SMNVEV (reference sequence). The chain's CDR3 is CASSMVAGDTQYF. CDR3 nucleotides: TGTGCCAGCAGTATGGTAGCGGGGGATACGCAGTATTTT.

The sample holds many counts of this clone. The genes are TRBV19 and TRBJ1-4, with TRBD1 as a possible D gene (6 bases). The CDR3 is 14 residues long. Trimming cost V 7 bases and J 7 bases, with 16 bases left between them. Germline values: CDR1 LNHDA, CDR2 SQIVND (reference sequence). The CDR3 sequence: CASTTYREGEKLFF. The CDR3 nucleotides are TGTGCCAGTACCACCTACAGGGAGGGTGAAAAACTGTTTTTT.

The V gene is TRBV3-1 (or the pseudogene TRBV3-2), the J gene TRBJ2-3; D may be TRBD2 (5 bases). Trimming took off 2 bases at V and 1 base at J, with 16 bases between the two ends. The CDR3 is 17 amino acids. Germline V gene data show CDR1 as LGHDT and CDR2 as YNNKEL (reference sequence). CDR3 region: CASSQPFRGARTDTQYF. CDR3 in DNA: TGTGCCAGCAGCCAACCCTTCCGGGGAGCCCGCACAGATACGCAGTATTTT.

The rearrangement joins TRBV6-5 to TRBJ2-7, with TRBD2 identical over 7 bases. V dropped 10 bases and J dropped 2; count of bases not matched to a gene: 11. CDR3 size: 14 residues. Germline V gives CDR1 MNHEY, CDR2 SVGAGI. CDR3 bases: TGTGCCACCGCTCAGATGGCGGGAGCCTACGAGCAGTACTTC. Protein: CATAQMAGAYEQYF.

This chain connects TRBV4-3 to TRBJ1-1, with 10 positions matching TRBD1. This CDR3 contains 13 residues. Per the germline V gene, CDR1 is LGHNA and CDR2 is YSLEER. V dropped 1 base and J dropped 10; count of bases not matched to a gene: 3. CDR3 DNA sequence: TGCGCCAGCAGCCAAGGGGACAGGGGTGTAGCTTTCTTT. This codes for CASSQGDRGVAFF.

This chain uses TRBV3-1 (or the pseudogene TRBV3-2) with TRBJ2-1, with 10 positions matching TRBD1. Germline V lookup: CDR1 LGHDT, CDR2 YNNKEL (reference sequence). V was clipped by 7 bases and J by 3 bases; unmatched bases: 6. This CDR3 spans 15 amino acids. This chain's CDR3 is CASTPGQGFYNEQFF. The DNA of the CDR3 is TGTGCCAGCACTCCGGGACAGGGGTTCTACAATGAGCAGTTCTTC.

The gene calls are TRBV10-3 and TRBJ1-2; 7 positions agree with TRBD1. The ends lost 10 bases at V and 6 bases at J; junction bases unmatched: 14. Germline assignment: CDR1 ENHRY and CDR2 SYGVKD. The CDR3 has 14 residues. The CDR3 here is CATIEDRARDGYTF. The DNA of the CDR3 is TGTGCCACCATTGAAGACAGGGCTCGTGATGGCTACACCTTC.

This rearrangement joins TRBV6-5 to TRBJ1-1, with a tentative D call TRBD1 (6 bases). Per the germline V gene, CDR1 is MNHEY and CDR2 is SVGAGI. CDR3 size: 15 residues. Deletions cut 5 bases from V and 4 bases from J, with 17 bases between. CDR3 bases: TGTGCCAGCAGTCCTGCCGCGACAGGCGGCACTGAAGCTTTCTTT. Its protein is CASSPAATGGTEAFF.

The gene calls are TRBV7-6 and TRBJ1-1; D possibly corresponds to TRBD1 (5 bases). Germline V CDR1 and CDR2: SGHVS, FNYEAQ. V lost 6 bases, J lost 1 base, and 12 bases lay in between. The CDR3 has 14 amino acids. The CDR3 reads CASSSGLENTEAFF. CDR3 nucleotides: TGTGCCAGCAGTTCAGGGTTGGAGAACACTGAAGCTTTCTTT.

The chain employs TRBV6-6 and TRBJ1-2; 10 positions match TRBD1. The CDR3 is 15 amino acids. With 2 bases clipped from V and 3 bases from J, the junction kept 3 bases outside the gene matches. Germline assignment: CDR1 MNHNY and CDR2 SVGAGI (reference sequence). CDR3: CASSYHGTGDYGYTF. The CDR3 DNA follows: TGTGCCAGCAGTTACCACGGGACAGGGGACTATGGCTACACCTTC.

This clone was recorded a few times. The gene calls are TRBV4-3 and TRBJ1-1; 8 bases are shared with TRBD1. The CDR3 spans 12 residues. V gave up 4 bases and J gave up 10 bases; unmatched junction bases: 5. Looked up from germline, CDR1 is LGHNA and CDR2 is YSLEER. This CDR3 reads CASSRGQGVAFF. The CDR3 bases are TGCGCCAGCAGCCGAGGACAGGGAGTAGCTTTCTTT.

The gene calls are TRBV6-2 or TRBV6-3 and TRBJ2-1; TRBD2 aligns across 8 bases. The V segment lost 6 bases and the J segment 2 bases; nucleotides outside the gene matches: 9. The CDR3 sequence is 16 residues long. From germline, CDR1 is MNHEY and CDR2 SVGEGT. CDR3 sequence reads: CASSTISGVPYNEQFF. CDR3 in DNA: TGTGCCAGCAGCACAATTAGCGGGGTCCCCTACAATGAGCAGTTCTTC.

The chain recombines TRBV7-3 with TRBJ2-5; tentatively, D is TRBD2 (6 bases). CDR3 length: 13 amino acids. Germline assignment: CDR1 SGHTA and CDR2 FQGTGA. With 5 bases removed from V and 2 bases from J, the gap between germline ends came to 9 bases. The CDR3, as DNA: TGTGCCAGCAGCCCAAGCGGGCAAGAGACCCAGTACTTC. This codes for CASSPSGQETQYF.

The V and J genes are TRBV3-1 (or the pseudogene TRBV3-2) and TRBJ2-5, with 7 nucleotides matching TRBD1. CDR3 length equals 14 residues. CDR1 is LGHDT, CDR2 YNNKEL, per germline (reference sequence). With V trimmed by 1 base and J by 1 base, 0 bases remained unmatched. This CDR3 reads CASSQGTGQETQYF. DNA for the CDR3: TGTGCCAGCAGCCAAGGGACAGGCCAAGAGACCCAGTACTTC.

The CDR3 nucleotides read TGTGCCAGCAGTGAAGCACCCCAGAATGAGCAGTTCTTC. Its protein product is CASSEAPQNEQFF. J is TRBJ2-1 and V is TRBV2; no clear D gene. The germline CDR1 and CDR2 sequences are SNHLY and FYNNEI. The CDR3 totals 13 residues. V lost 0 bases to trimming and J lost 7 bases, with 7 bases between them. The variable domain in full, completed from reference TRBV2 and TRBJ2-1, reads EPEVTQTPSHQVTQMGQEVILRCVPISNHLYFYWYRQILGQKVEFLVSFYNNEISEKSEIFDDQFSVERPDGSNFTLKIRSTKLEDSAMYFCASSEAPQNEQFFGPGTRLTVL.

The CDR3 DNA sequence: TGTGCCAGCAGTGGGGACAGGACTACCGGGGAGCTGTTTTTT. This sequence encodes CASSGDRTTGELFF. The chain is built from TRBV25-1 and TRBJ2-2; 8 bases agree with TRBD1. This CDR3 comprises 14 residues. Germline assignment: CDR1 MGHDK and CDR2 SYGVNS. J was trimmed by 5 bases and V by 4 bases; bases with no gene match: 3.

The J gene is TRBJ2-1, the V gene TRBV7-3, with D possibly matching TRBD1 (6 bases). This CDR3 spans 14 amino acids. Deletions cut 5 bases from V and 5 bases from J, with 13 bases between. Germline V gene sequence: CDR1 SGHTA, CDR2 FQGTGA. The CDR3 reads CASSPTRGHNEQFF. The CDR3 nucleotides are TGTGCCAGCAGCCCCACCAGGGGACACAATGAGCAGTTCTTC.

CDR3 DNA: TGTGCCAGCAGCTTCCCCGGGACAGGGGGCATGAACACTGAAGCTTTCTTT. It translates to CASSFPGTGGMNTEAFF. The J gene is TRBJ1-1, the V gene TRBV5-5; the match to TRBD1 covers 12 bases. The germline V gene has CDR1 SGHKS and CDR2 YYEKEE (reference sequence). The V segment lost 2 bases and the J segment 0 bases; nucleotides outside the gene matches: 5. The length of the CDR3 is 17 residues.

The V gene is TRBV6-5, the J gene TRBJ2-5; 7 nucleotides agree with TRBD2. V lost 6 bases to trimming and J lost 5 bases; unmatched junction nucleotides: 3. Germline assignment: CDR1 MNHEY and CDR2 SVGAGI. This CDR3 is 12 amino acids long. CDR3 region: CASRSGVETQYF. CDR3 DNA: TGTGCCAGCAGGAGCGGGGTCGAGACCCAGTACTTC.

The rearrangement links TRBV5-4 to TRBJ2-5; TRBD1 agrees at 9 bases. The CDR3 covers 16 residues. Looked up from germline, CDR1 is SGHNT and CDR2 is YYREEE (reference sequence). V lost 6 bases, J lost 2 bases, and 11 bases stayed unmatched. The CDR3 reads CASNTGRGQGQETQYF. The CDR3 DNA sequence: TGTGCCAGCAACACGGGGAGGGGACAGGGTCAAGAGACCCAGTACTTC. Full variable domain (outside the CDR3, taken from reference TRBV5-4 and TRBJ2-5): ETGVTQSPTHLIKTRGQQVTLRCSSQSGHNTVSWYQQALGQGPQFIFQYYREEENGRGNFPPRFSGLQFPNYSSELNVNALELDDSALYLCASNTGRGQGQETQYFGPGTRLLVL.

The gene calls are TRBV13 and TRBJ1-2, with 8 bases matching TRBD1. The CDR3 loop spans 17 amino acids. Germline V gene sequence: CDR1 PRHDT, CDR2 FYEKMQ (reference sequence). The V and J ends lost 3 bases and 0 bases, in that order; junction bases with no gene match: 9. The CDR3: CASSFLGRGRANYGYTF. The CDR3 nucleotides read TGTGCCAGCAGCTTCCTCGGCAGGGGGCGAGCTAACTATGGCTACACCTTC.

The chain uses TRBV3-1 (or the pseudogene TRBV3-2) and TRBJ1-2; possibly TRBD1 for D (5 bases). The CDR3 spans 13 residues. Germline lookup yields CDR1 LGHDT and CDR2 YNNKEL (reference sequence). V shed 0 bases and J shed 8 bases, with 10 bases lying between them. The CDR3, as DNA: TGTGCCAGCAGCCAAGATCAGGGATTGGGCTACACCTTC. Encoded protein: CASSQDQGLGYTF.

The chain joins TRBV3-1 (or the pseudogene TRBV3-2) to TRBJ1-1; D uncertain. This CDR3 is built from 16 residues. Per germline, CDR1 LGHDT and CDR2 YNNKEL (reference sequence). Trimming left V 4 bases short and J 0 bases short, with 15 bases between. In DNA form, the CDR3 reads TGTGCCAGCAGCCCTTCGGCGGTTCGGCTGAACACTGAAGCTTTCTTT. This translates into CASSPSAVRLNTEAFF.

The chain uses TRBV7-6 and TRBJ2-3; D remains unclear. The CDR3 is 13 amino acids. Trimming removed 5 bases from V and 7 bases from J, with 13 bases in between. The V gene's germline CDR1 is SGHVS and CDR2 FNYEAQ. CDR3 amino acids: CASSRNNANTQYF. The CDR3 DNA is TGTGCCAGCAGCCGTAACAACGCAAATACGCAGTATTTT.

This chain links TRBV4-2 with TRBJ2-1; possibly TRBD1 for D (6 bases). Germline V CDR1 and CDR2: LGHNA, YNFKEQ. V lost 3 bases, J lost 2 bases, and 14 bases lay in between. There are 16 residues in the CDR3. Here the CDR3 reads CASSHEGESAYNEQFF. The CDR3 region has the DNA TGTGCCAGCAGCCATGAGGGGGAGTCGGCCTACAATGAGCAGTTCTTC.